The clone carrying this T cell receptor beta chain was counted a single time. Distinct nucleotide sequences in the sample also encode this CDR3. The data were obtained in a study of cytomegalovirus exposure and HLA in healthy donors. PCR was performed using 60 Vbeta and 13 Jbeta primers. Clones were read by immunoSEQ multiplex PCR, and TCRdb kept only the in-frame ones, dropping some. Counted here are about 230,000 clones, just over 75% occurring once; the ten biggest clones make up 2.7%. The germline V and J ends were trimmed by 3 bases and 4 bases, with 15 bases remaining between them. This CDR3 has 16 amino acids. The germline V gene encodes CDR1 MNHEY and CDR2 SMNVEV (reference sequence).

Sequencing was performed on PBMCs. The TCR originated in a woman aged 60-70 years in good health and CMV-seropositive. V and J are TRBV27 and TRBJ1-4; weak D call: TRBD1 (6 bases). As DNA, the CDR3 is TGTGCCAGCAGTTTCGTAGGGGGGGCCTTTAATGAAAAACTGTTTTTT. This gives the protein CASSFVGGAFNEKLFF.